These T cell receptor beta chains were read from a single sample in a study of T cells in Graves' hyperthyroidism and ophthalmopathy. A single record per CDR3 protein comes from TCRdb applying MiXCR to the multiplex PCR reads. The sample lists roughly 700,000 distinct CDR3 sequences; about 15% were seen once. The sample consisted of blood. The receptors here all came from a woman in her late teens or twenties with Graves' hyperthyroidism. CDR3s include the opening cysteine and the closing phenylalanine or tryptophan. Fields, in order: D gene, V gene, clone size, J gene, CDR3 protein, CDR3 DNA. A D gene is named only where the DNA matches it firmly. Only part of the rows carry a size: once, few, many, or a class if the clone is expanded.

NA	TRBV28	many	TRBJ1-1	CASTPGGTWGTEAFF	TGTGCCAGCACCCCCGGAGGCACATGGGGAACTGAAGCTTTCTTT
NA	TRBV27	many	TRBJ1-2	CASSLGGIPNYGYTF	TGTGCCAGCAGTTTGGGGGGGATTCCGAACTATGGCTACACCTTC
TRBD1	TRBV6-9	NA	TRBJ1-3	CASSYGYRGRAGNTIYF	TGTGCCAGCAGTTACGGATACAGGGGAAGAGCTGGAAACACCATATATTTT
NA	TRBV24-1	NA	TRBJ2-5	CATSDLDSTGETQYF	TGTGCCACCAGTGATTTGGACAGTACGGGAGAGACCCAGTACTTC
NA	TRBV6-2/TRBV6-3	many	TRBJ1-4	CASSPRREKLFF	TGTGCCAGCAGTCCTCGAAGGGAAAAACTGTTTTTT
TRBD2	TRBV24-1	few	TRBJ2-1	CATSDSGLADSYNEQFF	TGTGCCACCAGTGACTCCGGACTAGCGGACTCCTACAATGAGCAGTTCTTC
NA	TRBV7-2	many	TRBJ2-7	CASSVHRSGEYEQYF	TGTGCCAGCAGCGTTCACAGGTCGGGGGAGTACGAGCAGTACTTC
NA	TRBV15	NA	TRBJ1-1	CATVQIDPFNTEAFF	TGTGCCACGGTACAGATAGACCCCTTCAACACTGAAGCTTTCTTT
NA	TRBV18	many	TRBJ2-7	CASSPPLNEQYF	TGTGCCAGCTCACCACCGCTTAACGAGCAGTACTTC
NA	TRBV5-1	many	TRBJ2-6	CASSQDSSGANVLTF	TGCGCCAGCAGCCAAGACAGCTCTGGGGCCAACGTCCTGACTTTC